This T cell receptor beta chain came from a study of cytotoxic CD8 clonotypes in ibrutinib-treated CLL. Libraries were prepared by immunoSEQ multiplex PCR; TCRdb keeps only in-frame clonotypes and omits some of them. Altogether around 70,000 clones are present, 90% being singletons, with the ten largest covering 3% to 3.5%. The TCR originated in a human donor with chronic lymphocytic leukemia. The sequences come from PBMCs, collected after 12 months of ibrutinib treatment.

CDR3 bases: TGTGCCAGCAGCTTACGGTCAAACATTCAGTACTTC. Protein sequence: CASSLRSNIQYF. J is TRBJ2-4 and V is TRBV7-2, with unresolved D. Germline lookup yields CDR1 SGHTA and CDR2 FQGNSA. The CDR3 extends over 12 amino acids. The ends were cut back, 2 bases at V and 6 bases at J, with 5 bases in the middle.